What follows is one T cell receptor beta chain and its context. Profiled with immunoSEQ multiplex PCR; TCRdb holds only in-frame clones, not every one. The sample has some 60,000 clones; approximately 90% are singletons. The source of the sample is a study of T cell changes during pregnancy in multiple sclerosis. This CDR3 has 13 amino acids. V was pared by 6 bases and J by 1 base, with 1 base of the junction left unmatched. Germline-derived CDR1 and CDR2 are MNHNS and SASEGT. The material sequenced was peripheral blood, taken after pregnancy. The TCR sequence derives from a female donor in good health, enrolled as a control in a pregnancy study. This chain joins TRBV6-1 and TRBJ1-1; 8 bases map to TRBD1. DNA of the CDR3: TGTGCCAGCAGCAGGGGGCGGAACACTGAAGCTTTCTTT. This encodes CASSRGRNTEAFF.